The 28 T cell receptor beta chains below come from one sample, sequenced in a study of early stage breast cancer tumors. Assay: immunoSEQ multiplex PCR; the TCRdb copy retains only in-frame clones and omits some. This table has over 8,500 clones, 70% to 80% appearing once. Specimen: breast tumor tissue. Receptors originate from a person aged 35 to 50 with breast cancer.

This rearrangement joins TRBV7-9 to TRBJ1-2, with D perhaps TRBD1 (5 bases). In germline, CDR1 is SEHNR, CDR2 FQNEAQ (reference sequence). This CDR3 has 11 residues. Trimming took off 4 bases at V and 5 bases at J, with 5 bases between the two ends. As DNA, the CDR3 is TGTGCCAGCAGCTCAGGGTATGGCTACACCTTC. Translating gives CASSSGYGYTF.

This rearrangement joins TRBV30 to TRBJ2-5, with D unresolved. Germline V lookup: CDR1 GTSNPN, CDR2 SVGIG (reference sequence). Trimming removed 1 base at V and 2 bases at J, with 8 bases between. This CDR3 comprises 13 residues. CDR3 sequence: CAWSGSRQETQYF. CDR3 nucleotides: TGTGCCTGGAGTGGCTCTAGACAAGAGACCCAGTACTTC. Looking up the rest from reference TRBV30 and TRBJ2-5 gives the full variable domain: SQTIHQWPATLVQPVGSPLSLECTVEGTSNPNLYWYRQAAGRGLQLLFYSVGIGQISSEVPQNLSASRPQDRQFILSSKKLLLSDSGFYLCAWSGSRQETQYFGPGTRLLVL.

This clone has a handful of counts. V gene TRBV7-9 combines with J gene TRBJ2-5; D gene unclear. Trimming stripped 5 bases from V and 5 bases from J, with 9 bases between. This CDR3 spans 12 amino acids. Per germline, CDR1 SEHNR and CDR2 FQNEAQ (reference sequence). CDR3 nucleotides: TGTGCCAGCAGCACTGAAATGGAGACCCAGTACTTC. It encodes CASSTEMETQYF.

This clone was observed a few times. This rearrangement joins TRBV10-3 to TRBJ1-1; D not resolved. This CDR3 region has 13 residues. The V end lost 8 bases, the J end lost 1 base, and 11 bases lay between the germline ends. Germline-derived CDR1 and CDR2 are ENHRY and SYGVKD. CDR3: CAIQSGKNTEAFF. CDR3 DNA: TGTGCCATCCAGTCGGGAAAGAACACTGAAGCTTTCTTT.

The chain is built from TRBV6-1 and TRBJ1-2, with D unresolved. The CDR3 runs 12 residues. The ends were cut back, 3 bases at V and 12 bases at J, with 14 bases in the middle. The V gene's germline CDR1 is MNHNS and CDR2 SASEGT. CDR3 nucleotides: TGTGCCAGCAGTGAGCCGGGATCTCTCAACACCTTC. This codes for CASSEPGSLNTF.

A single count supports this clone. V and J are TRBV30 and TRBJ2-7; a weak D match, TRBD2 (6 bases). This CDR3 has 14 amino acids. CDR1 and CDR2 (germline): GTSNPN, SVGIG (reference sequence). The ends were cut back, 1 base at V and 7 bases at J, with 17 bases in the middle. The CDR3 nucleotides are TGTGCCTGGAGTGGCGGAGGGAGCCGTCGAGAGCAGTACTTC. Translating it yields CAWSGGGSRREQYF.

This sequence joins TRBV9 and TRBJ2-3; 7 bases agree with TRBD2. V gave up 4 bases and J gave up 0 bases; unmatched junction bases: 5. In germline, CDR1 is SGDLS, CDR2 YYNGEE. The CDR3 has 15 residues. In DNA form, the CDR3 reads TGTGCCAGCAGCCTTAGCGGGTCCAGCACAGATACGCAGTATTTT. Translation gives CASSLSGSSTDTQYF.

J is TRBJ2-1 and V is TRBV5-4; D possibly corresponds to TRBD1 (5 bases). V shed 2 bases and J shed 4 bases, with 13 bases lying between them. CDR3 size: 15 residues. Per the germline V gene, CDR1 is SGHNT and CDR2 is YYREEE (reference sequence). CDR3 amino acids: CASSLLLTGYNEQFF. CDR3 in DNA: TGTGCCAGCAGCTTACTCCTTACAGGATACAATGAGCAGTTCTTC.

This clone came up a few times. J is TRBJ1-2 and V is TRBV5-6; D is perhaps TRBD1 (6 bases). V lost 4 bases to trimming and J lost 8 bases, with 15 bases between them. Germline CDR1 reads SGHDT; CDR2 reads YYEEEE. This CDR3 has 13 residues. CDR3 DNA: TGTGCCAGCAGCAGGGGGTCGATGGAGGGCTACACCTTC. Translation gives CASSRGSMEGYTF.

This clone has just one count. The rearrangement links TRBV7-9 to TRBJ1-1, with D unclear. The CDR3 sequence is 13 residues long. CDR1 and CDR2 from the germline V gene are SEHNR and FQNEAQ (reference sequence). The V end was cut by 4 bases, the J end by 8 bases, with 14 bases between. Here the CDR3 DNA reads TGTGCCAGCAGCTCTTATATACCCGAGGAAGCTTTCTTT. It specifies CASSSYIPEEAFF.

In its sample, this clone was seen once. The rearrangement joins TRBV2 to TRBJ1-1; D is ambiguous. V lost 7 bases and J lost 3, with 15 bases in between. Germline lookup yields CDR1 SNHLY and CDR2 FYNNEI. The CDR3 totals 14 residues. This CDR3 is CASTHDRWDTEAFF. In DNA form, the CDR3 reads TGTGCCAGCACCCACGACCGTTGGGACACTGAAGCTTTCTTT.

The chain links TRBV5-1 to TRBJ1-1; the D is unclear. The CDR3 is 12 amino acids. Trimming took off 0 bases at V and 6 bases at J, with 6 bases between the two ends. Per the germline V gene, CDR1 is SGHRS and CDR2 is YFSETQ. CDR3 amino acids: CASSLGLSEAFF. DNA of the CDR3: TGCGCCAGCAGCTTGGGCCTCTCTGAAGCTTTCTTT.

The gene calls are TRBV4-1 and TRBJ2-4; the D gene is possibly TRBD1 (7 bases). The V end lost 0 bases, the J end lost 8 bases, and 17 bases lay between the germline ends. This CDR3 has 16 residues. Germline V gives CDR1 MGHRA, CDR2 YSYEKL. In DNA form, the CDR3 reads TGCGCCAGCAGCCAAGAGGGATGGCAGGGGGGCCACATTCAGTACTTC. The encoded protein is CASSQEGWQGGHIQYF.

This rearrangement joins TRBV10-1 to TRBJ1-1; D call uncertain. Germline loops: CDR1 WNHNN, CDR2 SYGVQD (reference sequence). CDR3 length: 14 residues. Trimming stripped 3 bases from V and 8 bases from J, with 16 bases between. The CDR3 region is CASSDVWHPREAFF. In nucleotides, the CDR3 is TGCGCCAGCAGTGACGTTTGGCACCCAAGGGAAGCTTTCTTT.

The chain employs TRBV11-3 and TRBJ2-1; D remains unclear. V lost 1 base and J lost 8, with 6 bases in between. The CDR3 is 12 amino acids. Germline V CDR1 and CDR2: SGHNT, YENEEA. CDR3 protein: CASSLVPDEQFF. CDR3 DNA: TGTGCCAGCAGCTTAGTTCCCGATGAGCAGTTCTTC. The variable domain in full, completed from reference TRBV11-3 and TRBJ2-1, reads EAGVVQSPRYKIIEKKQPVAFWCNPISGHNTLYWYLQNLGQGPELLIRYENEEAVDDSQLPKDRFSAERLKGVDSTLKIQPAELGDSAVYLCASSLVPDEQFFGPGTRLTVL.

The chain uses TRBV15 and TRBJ2-1, with D tentatively TRBD1 (7 bases). The CDR3 sequence is 15 residues long. The germline V gene has CDR1 LNHNV and CDR2 YYDKDF (reference sequence). V was cut by 5 bases and J by 7 bases, with 18 bases left in between. CDR3 nucleotides: TGTGCCACCAGCCTATCAGGGGGGTCTTTAAATGAGCAGTTCTTC. This gives the protein CATSLSGGSLNEQFF.

Only one count was recorded for this clone. V usage is TRBV5-6 and J usage is TRBJ2-7; D is ambiguous. This CDR3 comprises 14 residues. The germline V gene encodes CDR1 SGHDT and CDR2 YYEEEE. Trimming took off 3 bases at V and 2 bases at J, with 12 bases between the two ends. The CDR3 DNA follows: TGTGCCAGCAGCTCGAAGCCCCAAACCTACGAGCAGTACTTC. It translates to CASSSKPQTYEQYF.

The V and J genes are TRBV27 and TRBJ2-7, with TRBD2 as a possible D gene (6 bases). V gave up 4 bases and J gave up 5 bases, with 18 bases separating them. The CDR3 has 15 amino acids. The germline gives CDR1 MNHEY, CDR2 SMNVEV (reference sequence). DNA of the CDR3: TGTGCCAGCAGTTCTCCCGGGAGTGGGACGAACGAGCAGTACTTC. This sequence encodes CASSSPGSGTNEQYF.

The rearrangement joins TRBV11-2 to TRBJ2-7; 13 positions agree with TRBD2. This CDR3 contains 18 residues. With V trimmed by 8 bases and J by 2 bases, 15 bases remained unmatched. Germline CDR1 is SGHAT and CDR2 is FQNNGV. This CDR3 reads CASSASGTSGTAAYEQYF. The CDR3 DNA reads TGTGCCAGCTCAGCCTCCGGGACTAGCGGGACCGCAGCCTACGAGCAGTACTTC.

V gene TRBV5-1 combines with J gene TRBJ1-2, with TRBD1 matching 9 bases. V gave up 4 bases and J gave up 4 bases; unmatched junction bases: 5. The CDR3 runs 14 residues. CDR1 and CDR2 (germline): SGHRS, YFSETQ. CDR3 in amino acids: CASSLMDRGYGYTF. The CDR3 bases are TGCGCCAGCAGCCTGATGGACAGGGGCTATGGCTACACCTTC.

The rearrangement joins TRBV7-6 to TRBJ2-3; D is unresolved. CDR3 length: 14 amino acids. Trimming shortened V by 1 base and J by 1 base, and 6 bases separated the two germline ends. Germline CDR1 and CDR2: SGHVS and FNYEAQ. CDR3 amino acids: CASSLEAGTDTQYF. For the CDR3, the DNA is TGTGCCAGCAGCTTAGAAGCAGGCACAGATACGCAGTATTTT.

The sample holds a few counts of this clone. The chain links TRBV5-5 to TRBJ2-7; D perhaps matches TRBD1 (6 bases). The CDR3 totals 16 residues. The V gene's germline CDR1 is SGHKS and CDR2 YYEKEE (reference sequence). V lost 1 base to trimming and J lost 2 bases, with 16 bases between them. The CDR3, as DNA: TGTGCCAGCAGCTTGTGGGAACGGACAGCGGCCTACGAGCAGTACTTC. This gives the protein CASSLWERTAAYEQYF.

This sequence joins TRBV6-4 and TRBJ2-2; D is perhaps TRBD1 (6 bases). CDR3 length equals 16 residues. Germline-derived CDR1 and CDR2 are MRHNA and SNTAGT. V was clipped by 6 bases and J by 2 bases, with 16 bases between them. CDR3 DNA: TGTGCCAGCAGGCTTTTCCGGGACACCAACACCGGGGAGCTGTTTTTT. It translates to CASRLFRDTNTGELFF.

In its sample, this clone is medium-sized (0.01 to 0.1%). V and J are TRBV19 and TRBJ2-7; TRBD2 aligns across 10 bases. Trimming at V came to 4 bases and at J to 0 bases, leaving 0 bases not matched to a gene. The CDR3 contains 14 residues. Per the germline V gene, CDR1 is LNHDA and CDR2 is SQIVND (reference sequence). The CDR3 region is CASSTSGSSYEQYF. CDR3 bases: TGTGCCAGTAGTACTAGCGGGAGCTCCTACGAGCAGTACTTC.

This clone is classed as medium-sized. The chain has TRBV19 and TRBJ1-2; D is perhaps TRBD1 (5 bases). Germline assignment: CDR1 LNHDA and CDR2 SQIVND (reference sequence). CDR3 length: 15 amino acids. The V gene lost 6 bases and the J gene lost 0 bases, with 14 bases spanning the gap. The CDR3 DNA is TGTGCCAGTAGAACTGCGGGACGGACTAACTATGGCTACACCTTC. Amino acid sequence: CASRTAGRTNYGYTF.

In nucleotides, the CDR3 is TGTGCCAGTAGTACTAGCGGGAGGGCCTCGGGTGAGCAGTTCTTC. Amino acids: CASSTSGRASGEQFF. The rearrangement joins TRBV19 to TRBJ2-1; 12 bases map to TRBD2. Germline values: CDR1 LNHDA, CDR2 SQIVND (reference sequence). This CDR3 comprises 15 residues. J lost 9 bases, V lost 4 bases, and 7 bases had no gene match. The full variable domain, with the rest looked up from reference TRBV19 and TRBJ2-1, is DGGITQSPKYLFRKEGQNVTLSCEQNLNHDAMYWYRQDPGQGLRLIYYSQIVNDFQKGDIAEGYSVSREKKESFPLTVTSAQKNPTAFYLCASSTSGRASGEQFFGPGTRLTVL.

The rearrangement joins TRBV30 to TRBJ1-2, with D possibly matching TRBD1 (5 bases). The V end lost 3 bases, the J end lost 4 bases, and 9 bases lay between the germline ends. Germline V CDR1 and CDR2: GTSNPN, SVGIG (reference sequence). The CDR3 runs 12 residues. The CDR3 sequence is CAWRVGTYGYTF. CDR3 nucleotides: TGTGCCTGGAGGGTAGGGACCTATGGCTACACCTTC.

This clone has just a few counts. The chain carries TRBV19 and TRBJ1-1, with a tentative D call TRBD1 (6 bases). This CDR3 contains 13 residues. Trimming stripped 11 bases from V and 6 bases from J, with 19 bases between. The germline CDR1 and CDR2 sequences are LNHDA and SQIVND (reference sequence). The CDR3, as DNA: TGTGCCTCGAAAGGGCAGGGGATGGCTGAAGCTTTCTTT. It codes for CASKGQGMAEAFF. The full variable domain, rest sourced from reference TRBV19 and TRBJ1-1, is DGGITQSPKYLFRKEGQNVTLSCEQNLNHDAMYWYRQDPGQGLRLIYYSQIVNDFQKGDIAEGYSVSREKKESFPLTVTSAQKNPTAFYLCASKGQGMAEAFFGQGTRLTVV.